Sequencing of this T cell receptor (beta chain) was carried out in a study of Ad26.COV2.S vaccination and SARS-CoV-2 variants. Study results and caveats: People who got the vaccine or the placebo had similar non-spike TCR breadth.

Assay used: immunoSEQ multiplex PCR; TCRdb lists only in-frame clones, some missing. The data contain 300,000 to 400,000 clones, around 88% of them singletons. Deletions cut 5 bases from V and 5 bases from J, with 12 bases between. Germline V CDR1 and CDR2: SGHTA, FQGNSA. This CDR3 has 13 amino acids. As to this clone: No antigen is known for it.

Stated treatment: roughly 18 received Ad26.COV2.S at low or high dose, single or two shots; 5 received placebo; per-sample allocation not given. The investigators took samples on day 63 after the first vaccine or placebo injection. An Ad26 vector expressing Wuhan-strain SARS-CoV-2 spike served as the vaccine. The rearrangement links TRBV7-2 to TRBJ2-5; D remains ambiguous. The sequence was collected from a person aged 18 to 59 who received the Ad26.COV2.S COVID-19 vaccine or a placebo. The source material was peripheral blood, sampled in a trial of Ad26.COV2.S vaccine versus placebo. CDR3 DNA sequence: TGTGCCAGCAGCCCGACTCTAGGGGAGACCCAGTACTTC. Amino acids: CASSPTLGETQYF.